Below, 3 T cell receptor beta chains from the same sample are listed, as sequenced in a study of OX40 agonist ivuxolimab in advanced cancers. The assay was immunoSEQ multiplex PCR, and TCRdb's table has in-frame clones only and misses some. The data hold over 30,000 clones, with roughly 87% observed a single time. The specimen was CD4+ or CD8+ T cells sorted from blood, collected in a trial of the OX40 agonist ivuxolimab. The receptors were gathered from an adult with an advanced solid tumor such as melanoma, head and neck, liver or kidney cancer.

DNA for the CDR3: TGTGCCACCAGCCTGTCAGGGGGCGGGAAGACCCAGTACTTC. It encodes CATSLSGGGKTQYF. V usage is TRBV15 and J usage is TRBJ2-5; TRBD1 aligns across 8 bases. V shed 5 bases, J shed 6 bases, and the junction held 8 bases outside the gene matches. CDR1 and CDR2 from the germline V gene are LNHNV and YYDKDF (reference sequence). CDR3 length: 14 amino acids.

This sequence joins TRBV6-1 and TRBJ1-2; 8 bases are shared with TRBD1. The V and J ends lost 3 bases and 2 bases, in that order; junction bases with no gene match: 5. CDR3 size: 15 residues. CDR1 and CDR2 (germline): MNHNS, SASEGT. The CDR3 spells CASSDTGGVNYGYTF. CDR3 sequence (DNA): TGTGCCAGCAGTGACACAGGGGGGGTGAACTATGGCTACACCTTC.

This chain connects TRBV11-2 to TRBJ1-4; D possibly corresponds to TRBD1 (6 bases). CDR1 and CDR2 (germline): SGHAT, FQNNGV. Trimming pared 3 bases from V and 8 bases from J, leaving 22 bases between. The CDR3 is 17 amino acids. Here the CDR3 reads CASSLGQFGVKGEKLFF. In nucleotides, the CDR3 is TGTGCCAGCAGCTTGGGACAATTCGGGGTCAAGGGGGAAAAACTGTTTTTT.